This entry features one TCR beta chain sequence. The antigen is not known. This sample was included in a study of vaccination effects on CD4 cells after COVID-19. Here immunoSEQ multiplex PCR was the method, and the copy in TCRdb shows in-frame clones only, minus some. This table holds some 40,000 clones, roughly 79% found once. The CDR3 has 13 residues. Between the trimmed V and J ends, which lost 3 bases and 4 bases, there was a span of 7 bases. Germline CDR1 reads MDHEN; CDR2 reads SYDVKM. The culture ran for approximately 11 days before CD4+ T cells were isolated. This sample comprised CD4+ T cells from PBMCs cultured without peptide, obtained before COVID-19 vaccination. The sequence came from a human donor who received a COVID-19 vaccine. The gene calls are TRBV28 and TRBJ2-1, with no clear D. The CDR3 protein is CASSFRLYNEQFF. CDR3 bases: TGTGCCAGCAGTTTTAGGTTATACAATGAGCAGTTCTTC. Variable domain in full (rest from reference TRBV28 and TRBJ2-1): DVKVTQSSRYLVKRTGEKVFLECVQDMDHENMFWYRQDPGLGLRLIYFSYDVKMKEKGDIPEGYSVSREKKERFSLILESASTNQTSMYLCASSFRLYNEQFFGPGTRLTVL.